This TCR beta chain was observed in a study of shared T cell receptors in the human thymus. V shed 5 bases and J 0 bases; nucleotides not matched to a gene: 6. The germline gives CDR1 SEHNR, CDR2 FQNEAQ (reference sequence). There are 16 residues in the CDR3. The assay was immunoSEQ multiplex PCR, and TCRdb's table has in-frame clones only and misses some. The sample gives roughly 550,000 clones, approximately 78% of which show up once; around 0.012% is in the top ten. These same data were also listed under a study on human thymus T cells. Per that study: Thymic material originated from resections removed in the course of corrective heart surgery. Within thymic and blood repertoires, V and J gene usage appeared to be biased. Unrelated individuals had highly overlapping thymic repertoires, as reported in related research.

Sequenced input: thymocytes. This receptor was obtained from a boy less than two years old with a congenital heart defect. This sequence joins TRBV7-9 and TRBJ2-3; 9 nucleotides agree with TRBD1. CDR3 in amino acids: CASSPQGTGSTDTQYF. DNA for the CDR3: TGTGCCAGCAGCCCGCAAGGGACAGGGAGCACAGATACGCAGTATTTT.